Each of the 2 T cell receptor beta chains below was sequenced from the same sample in a study of T cell clonality in common variable immunodeficiency. Some clones are missing from TCRdb's copy, which holds only in-frame ones; the method was immunoSEQ multiplex PCR. The table lists about 47,000 clones, with no singletons. The sequenced sample consisted of peripheral blood mononuclear cells. These receptors all stem from a person aged 18 to 75 in good health.

This clone was observed at least ten times. The read falls 3 residues short of the CDR3 end, and the missing part is taken from the germline J gene. V usage is TRBV20-1 and J usage is TRBJ2-6, with 8 bases aligning to TRBD2. J lost 2 bases, V lost 6 bases, and 3 bases had no gene match. CDR3 length: 14 residues. Germline assignment: CDR1 DFQATT and CDR2 SNEGSKA (reference sequence). CDR3 loop: CSADGGAGANVLTF. The CDR3 DNA, read in part, is TGCAGTGCCGACGGGGGGGCTGGGGCCAACGTC.

In the case of this clone: The sequence runs out 3 residues before the end of the CDR3; the remainder is reconstructed from the germline J gene. The V and J genes are TRBV30 and TRBJ1-2; D call uncertain. Germline CDR1 reads GTSNPN; CDR2 reads SVGIG (reference sequence). The CDR3 sequence is 12 residues long. The CDR3 here is CAWSTTTDTYTF. Partial CDR3 DNA: TGTGCCTGGAGTACGACCACAGATACC.